The entry below describes one T cell receptor beta chain. Its target is not known. A much larger clone lies one base from this, so it may be a read error. RNA was extracted from bulk tissue without any cell sorting. Distant lung tissue was collected more than 3 cm away from the tumor edge. The CDR3 covers 14 residues. Germline CDR1 is MDHEN and CDR2 is SYDVKM. V lost 7 bases and J 7 bases, leaving 20 bases between the germline ends. The sample comes from a study of tumor and adjacent non-tumor tissue in lung cancer. Study as a whole: Samples averaged roughly 4.4 million productive TCRbeta reads each.

Overall study findings and caveats: Top 100 clones took a larger repertoire share in normal lung. TCR diversity was significantly greater in tumor than normal lung tissue.

TCRbeta libraries were built with three rounds of nested PCR, modified from ARM-PCR. MiXCR was run by TCRdb on the multiplex PCR reads, yielding one entry per CDR3 protein. Of 35,000 to 55,000 distinct CDR3 sequences in the sample, roughly 66% are singletons; the top ten hold under 60%. The sample comprised distant non-tumor lung tissue. The sequence came from a middle-aged man with non-small cell lung cancer. V is TRBV28 and J is TRBJ2-7, with a possible D match to TRBD1 (5 bases). The CDR3 DNA reads TGTGCCAGCAATTTCCGGGCAGACCCAGGGGAGCAGTACTTC. Its protein is CASNFRADPGEQYF. The full variable domain, rest sourced from reference TRBV28 and TRBJ2-7, is DVKVTQSSRYLVKRTGEKVFLECVQDMDHENMFWYRQDPGLGLRLIYFSYDVKMKEKGDIPEGYSVSREKKERFSLILESASTNQTSMYLCASNFRADPGEQYFGPGTRLTVT.